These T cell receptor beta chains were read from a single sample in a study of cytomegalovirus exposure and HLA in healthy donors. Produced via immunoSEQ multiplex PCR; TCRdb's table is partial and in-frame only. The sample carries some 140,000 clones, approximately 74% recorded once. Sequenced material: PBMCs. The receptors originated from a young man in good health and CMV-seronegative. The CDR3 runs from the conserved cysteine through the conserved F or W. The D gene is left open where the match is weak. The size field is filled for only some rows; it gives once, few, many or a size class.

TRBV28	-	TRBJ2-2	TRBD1	CASRMTGTGELFF	TGTGCCAGCAGAATGACAGGGACCGGGGAGCTGTTTTTT
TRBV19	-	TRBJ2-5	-	CASTQPGFEETQYF	TGTGCCAGCACCCAACCAGGGTTTGAAGAGACCCAGTACTTC
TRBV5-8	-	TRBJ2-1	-	CASSFDYSSYNEQFF	TGTGCCAGCAGCTTTGATTATAGCTCCTACAATGAGCAGTTCTTC
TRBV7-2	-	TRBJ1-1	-	CASSLEEGEAFF	TGTGCCAGCAGCTTAGAGGAGGGGGAAGCTTTCTTT
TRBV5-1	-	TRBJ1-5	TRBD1	CASSPGTGNQPQHF	TGCGCCAGCAGCCCGGGGACAGGGAATCAGCCCCAGCATTTT
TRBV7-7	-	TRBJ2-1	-	CASSLLAGGYGNEQFF	TGTGCCAGCAGCTTATTGGCAGGGGGGTATGGGAATGAGCAGTTCTTC
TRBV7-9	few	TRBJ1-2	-	CASSPARDYGYTF	TGTGCCAGCAGCCCCGCGAGGGACTATGGCTACACCTTC
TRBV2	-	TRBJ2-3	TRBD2	CASRAAGGGGTQYF	TGTGCCAGCAGGGCAGCGGGGGGCGGTGGTACGCAGTATTTT
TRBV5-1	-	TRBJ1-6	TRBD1	CASSFSPIPGQGNSPLHF	TGCGCCAGCAGCTTCAGCCCTATACCGGGACAGGGTAATTCACCCCTCCACTTT
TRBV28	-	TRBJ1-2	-	CASSLPTGATYGYTF	TGTGCCAGCTCCCTCCCGACGGGAGCAACCTATGGCTACACCTTC
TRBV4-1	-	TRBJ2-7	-	CASSQDSVFLNF	TGCGCCAGCAGCCAAGATTCCGTCTTCCTAAACTTC
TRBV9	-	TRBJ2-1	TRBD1	CASSADRGAIDEQFF	TGTGCCAGCAGCGCCGACAGGGGCGCAATCGATGAGCAGTTCTTC
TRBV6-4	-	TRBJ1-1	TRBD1	CASSVSGGTEAFF	TGTGCCAGCAGTGTTTCAGGGGGCACTGAAGCTTTCTTT
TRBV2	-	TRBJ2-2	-	CASSLEKNTGELFF	TGTGCCAGTTCTCTAGAAAAGAACACCGGGGAGCTGTTTTTT
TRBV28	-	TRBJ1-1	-	CASILLQGTNTEAFF	TGTGCCAGCATCCTACTCCAGGGAACAAACACTGAAGCTTTCTTT
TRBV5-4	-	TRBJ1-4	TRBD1	CASSVDRGANEKLFF	TGTGCCAGCAGCGTAGACAGGGGGGCTAATGAAAAACTGTTTTTT
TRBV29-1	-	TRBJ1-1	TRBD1	CSAMTGTNTEAFF	TGCAGCGCTATGACAGGGACGAACACTGAAGCTTTCTTT
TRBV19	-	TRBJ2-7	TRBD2	CASSKTSGSSYEQYF	TGTGCCAGTAGTAAGACTAGCGGGAGCTCCTACGAGCAGTACTTC
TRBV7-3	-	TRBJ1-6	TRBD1	CASSSGTGGSPLHF	TGTGCCAGCAGCTCTGGGACAGGGGGTTCACCCCTCCACTTT
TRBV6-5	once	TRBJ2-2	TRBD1	CASRGTGIGELFF	TGTGCCAGCAGGGGGACAGGGATCGGGGAGCTGTTTTTT
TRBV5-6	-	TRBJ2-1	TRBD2	CASSLAYGGGILNEQFF	TGTGCCAGCAGCTTGGCCTACGGGGGGGGGATTTTGAATGAGCAGTTCTTC
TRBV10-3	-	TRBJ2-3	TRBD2	CAISPDPWSGRDTQYF	TGTGCCATCTCCCCGGACCCCTGGAGCGGGAGAGATACGCAGTATTTT
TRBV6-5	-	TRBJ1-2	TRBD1	CASTAVDRELYGYTF	TGTGCCAGCACCGCGGTTGACAGGGAACTCTATGGCTACACCTTC
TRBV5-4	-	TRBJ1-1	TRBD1	CASSSGQGYLDTEAFF	TGTGCCAGCAGCTCGGGACAGGGGTATTTGGACACTGAAGCTTTCTTT
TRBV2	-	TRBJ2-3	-	CASRAGLLKGTQYF	TGTGCCAGCAGGGCGGGGCTCCTGAAAGGTACGCAGTATTTT
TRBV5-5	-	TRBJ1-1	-	CASSLTGLNTEAFF	TGTGCCAGCAGCCTCACAGGGTTGAACACTGAAGCTTTCTTT
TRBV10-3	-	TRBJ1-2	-	CAISESADYGYTF	TGTGCCATCAGTGAGTCAGCGGACTATGGCTACACCTTC
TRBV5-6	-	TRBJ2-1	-	CASSLSRDSYSYNEQFF	TGTGCCAGCAGCTTGTCCCGTGACAGTTACTCCTACAATGAGCAGTTCTTC
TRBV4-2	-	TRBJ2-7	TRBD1	CASSTGTGSHEQYF	TGTGCCAGCAGCACCGGGACAGGGTCCCACGAGCAGTACTTC
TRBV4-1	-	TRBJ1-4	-	CASSQEGGVNEKLFF	TGCGCCAGCAGCCAAGAAGGGGGAGTGAATGAAAAACTGTTTTTT
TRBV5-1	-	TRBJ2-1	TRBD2	CASRLTSGNEQFF	TGCGCCAGCAGGTTAACTAGCGGCAATGAGCAGTTCTTC
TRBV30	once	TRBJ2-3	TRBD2	CAWSVPNGGAGDTQYF	TGTGCCTGGAGTGTACCGAACGGGGGGGCCGGGGATACGCAGTATTTT
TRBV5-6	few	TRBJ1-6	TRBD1	CASSQRTGVDSPLHF	TGTGCCAGCAGTCAGCGGACAGGGGTTGATTCACCCCTCCACTTT
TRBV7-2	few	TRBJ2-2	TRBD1	CASSYRGNTGELFF	TGTGCCAGCAGCTACAGGGGTAACACCGGGGAGCTGTTTTTT
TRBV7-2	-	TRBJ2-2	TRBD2	CASSLGGGGLASNTGELFF	TGTGCCAGCAGCTTAGGGGGGGGCGGACTAGCGTCAAACACCGGGGAGCTGTTTTTT
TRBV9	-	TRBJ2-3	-	CASSGNDIDDTQYF	TGTGCCAGCAGCGGGAACGACATTGATGATACGCAGTATTTT
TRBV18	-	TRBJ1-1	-	CASSPQRIALNTEAFF	TGTGCCAGCTCACCACAGCGCATTGCCCTCAACACTGAAGCTTTCTTT
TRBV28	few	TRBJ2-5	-	CASRHLQETQYF	TGTGCCAGCAGACATCTCCAAGAGACCCAGTACTTC
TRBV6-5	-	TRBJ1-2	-	CASSQGQLYGYTF	TGTGCCAGCAGTCAGGGACAACTGTATGGCTACACCTTC
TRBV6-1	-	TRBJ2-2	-	CASSDSDTGELFF	TGTGCCAGCAGCGACAGCGACACCGGGGAGCTGTTTTTT
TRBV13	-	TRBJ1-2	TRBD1	CASSLGNDRVPYGYTF	TGTGCCAGCAGCTTAGGGAATGACAGGGTTCCTTATGGCTACACCTTC
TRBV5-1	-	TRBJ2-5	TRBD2	CASSTRGDQETQYF	TGCGCCAGCAGCACACGGGGGGACCAAGAGACCCAGTACTTC
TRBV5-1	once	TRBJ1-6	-	CASSLGQINSPLHF	TGCGCCAGCAGCTTAGGACAGATCAATTCACCCCTCCACTTT
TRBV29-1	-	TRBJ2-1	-	CSVEIQVGNEQFF	TGCAGCGTTGAAATACAGGTGGGGAATGAGCAGTTCTTC
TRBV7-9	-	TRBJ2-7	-	CASSFGHRENEEQYF	TGTGCCAGCAGCTTTGGTCACAGGGAGAATGAAGAGCAGTACTTC
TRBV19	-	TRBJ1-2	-	CATEDGGAGYGYTF	TGTGCCACCGAAGATGGGGGCGCTGGATATGGCTACACCTTC
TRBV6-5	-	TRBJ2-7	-	CASSYSTPSQPYEQYF	TGTGCCAGCAGTTACTCGACCCCTAGCCAGCCCTACGAGCAGTACTTC
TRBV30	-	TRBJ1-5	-	CAWSAGSNQPQHF	TGTGCCTGGAGTGCGGGGAGCAATCAGCCCCAGCATTTT
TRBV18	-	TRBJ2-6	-	CASSPPTGSGANVLTF	TGTGCCAGCTCACCACCTACAGGGTCCGGGGCCAACGTCCTGACTTTC
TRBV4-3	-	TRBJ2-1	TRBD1	CASSQGTGLGEQFF	TGCGCCAGCAGCCAAGGGACAGGGTTGGGTGAGCAGTTCTTC